Listed below are T cell receptor beta chains from one sample, sequenced in a study of blood T cell repertoires in COVID-19. Sequencing used immunoSEQ multiplex PCR; TCRdb keeps in-frame clones, though not all of them. Of some 200,000 clones listed, about nine tenths were seen once; the top ten hold roughly 0.8%. Sequenced material: PBMCs or T cells enriched from blood (not recorded which). The receptors here all came from a woman aged 18-29 years who had recovered from COVID-19. CDR3s include the opening cysteine and the closing phenylalanine or tryptophan. D genes are given only for firm matches. Rows give clone size only sometimes, using once, few, many, or a class for an expanded clone.

>TRBV28|TRBJ2-7|.|.
TGTGCCAGCAGTTCGGCGGGGCTGTACGAGCAGTACTTC
CASSSAGLYEQYF
>TRBV28|TRBJ2-7|TRBD1|.
TGTGCCAGCAGTTTACGGGACAGGGGGGACGAGCAGTACTTC
CASSLRDRGDEQYF
>TRBV19|TRBJ1-4|.|.
TGTGCCAGTTCTAATCGGGACACCGTTCTTGCAACTAATGAAAAACTGTTTTTT
CASSNRDTVLATNEKLFF
>TRBV3-1/TRBV3-2|TRBJ2-7|.|few
TGTGCCAGCAGCCGTACAGCTTACGAGCAGTACTTC
CASSRTAYEQYF
>TRBV28|TRBJ2-1|TRBD2|.
TGTGCCAGCAGTCTAGCGGGAGTTGGGAATGAGCAGTTCTTC
CASSLAGVGNEQFF
>TRBV27|TRBJ1-5|TRBD1|.
TGTGCCAGCAGTTTTGGCGAAACCGGGACAGGGGCCCAGCCCCAGCATTTT
CASSFGETGTGAQPQHF
>TRBV2|TRBJ2-1|.|medium-sized
TGTGCCAGCAGAGATCCGGGGATCCACAATGAGCAGTTCTTC
CASRDPGIHNEQFF
>TRBV13|TRBJ1-1|.|.
TGTGCCAGCAGCTTAGGACAGGGGAACACTGAAGCTTTCTTT
CASSLGQGNTEAFF
>TRBV7-8|TRBJ2-7|.|.
TGTGCCAGCAGCTTAGTACCTGGGCCCTACGAGCAGTACTTC
CASSLVPGPYEQYF
>TRBV27|TRBJ2-3|.|.
TGTGCCAGCCCCGAACTTGACTACACAGATACGCAGTATTTT
CASPELDYTDTQYF
>TRBV11-2|TRBJ1-5|.|.
TGTGCCAGCAAACCCGGACTCAAAGATAGCAATCAGCCCCAGCATTTT
CASKPGLKDSNQPQHF
>TRBV6-1|TRBJ2-2|.|few
TGTGCCAGCAGTGACCGGGATACCGGGGAGCTGTTTTTT
CASSDRDTGELFF
>TRBV2|TRBJ2-7|TRBD2|few
TGTGCCAGCCGGTTTAGCGGGAGAAGGTACGAGCAGTACTTC
CASRFSGRRYEQYF
>TRBV28|TRBJ1-2|.|.
TGTGCCAGCAGTCTGATCGGTTCTAACTATGGCTACACCTTC
CASSLIGSNYGYTF
>TRBV10-3|TRBJ2-3|TRBD2|once
TGTGCCATCAACAGAGCGGGAGGTGGCGCAGATACGCAGTATTTT
CAINRAGGGADTQYF
>TRBV9|TRBJ2-5|TRBD1|.
TGTGCCAGCAGCCCCCGACAGGGGCAAGAGACCCAGTACTTC
CASSPRQGQETQYF
>TRBV4-1|TRBJ2-7|TRBD1|.
TGCGCCAGCCGATCCGGGACAGGGCCGTCGGAGCAGTACTTC
CASRSGTGPSEQYF
>TRBV29-1|TRBJ2-3|.|.
TGCAGCGTTGCTGGCACAGATACGCAGTATTTT
CSVAGTDTQYF
>TRBV7-8|TRBJ2-7|TRBD2|.
TGTGCCAGCAGCTTATACCGGGACTACCTCTTCATCTTCTACGAGCAGTACTTC
CASSLYRDYLFIFYEQYF
>TRBV30|TRBJ1-1|.|.
TGTGCCTGGAGTGTAGGACTGGGGAACACTGAAGCTTTCTTT
CAWSVGLGNTEAFF
>TRBV10-2|TRBJ2-3|TRBD2|.
TGCGCCAGCCAACTAGCGGGTGGCACAGATACGCAGTATTTT
CASQLAGGTDTQYF
>TRBV19|TRBJ2-7|TRBD1|.
TGTGCCAGTAGTAGTACCGGGACAGGGGAACACGAGCAGTACTTC
CASSSTGTGEHEQYF
>TRBV6-5|TRBJ2-7|.|.
TGTGCCAGCAGGGACCGGGACTCTTCCTACGAGCAGTACTTC
CASRDRDSSYEQYF
>TRBV30|TRBJ1-6|.|.
TGTGCCTGGAATGAGCACCTCGGGTCACCCCTCCACTTT
CAWNEHLGSPLHF
>TRBV6-5|TRBJ1-6|.|.
TGTGCCGCAGCCGAAGGGGTTGGAAATTCACCCCTCCACTTT
CAAAEGVGNSPLHF
>TRBV10-1|TRBJ1-1|TRBD1|.
TGCGCCAGCAGTGAGTCAAGGACAGGGCGGACTGAAGCTTTCTTT
CASSESRTGRTEAFF